This T cell receptor (beta chain) was found in a study of shared clonotypes between healthy human individuals. This clone was detected only a few times. Trimming stripped 3 bases from V and 4 bases from J, with 6 bases between. Germline V gene sequence: CDR1 SQVTM, CDR2 ANQGSEA. This CDR3 is 11 amino acids long. Produced via immunoSEQ multiplex PCR; TCRdb's table is partial and in-frame only. Among 2,500,000 or so clones listed, 85% to 95% were seen once. This sequence was found in a man younger than 35 in good health. V gene TRBV29-1 combines with J gene TRBJ1-1; no definite D call. What was sequenced was naive CD4+ T cells sorted from blood. Subset here: CD45RA+ positively selected. CDR3 amino acids: CSVETGTEAFF. The CDR3 DNA is TGCAGCGTTGAGACGGGCACTGAAGCTTTCTTT.